This is a list of T cell receptor beta chains from one sample in a study of molecular identifiers for immune sequencing clone quantification. TCRdb fed the PCR reads into MiXCR, producing one record per CDR3 protein. The sample consists of about half a million distinct CDR3 sequences, 20% to 25% of them appearing once. Sequenced input: naive CD8+ T cells from blood, with Jurkat cell RNA spiked in. The origin of the receptors is a human donor in good health. Some libraries in this study had Jurkat cell RNA spiked in. Both conserved end residues are part of each CDR3. D genes are given only for firm matches. Clone size is shown for a subset of rows, as once, few, many or a class of expanded clone.

>TRBD2|TRBV20-1|TRBJ2-7|NA
TGCAGTGCTAGGTCGGCTAGCGGGAGGGCCTACGAGCAGTACTTC
CSARSASGRAYEQYF
>TRBD2|TRBV4-2|TRBJ2-5|NA
TGTGCCAGCAGCCAAGGGGGGGCTAGCGGGCTCCAAGAGACCCAGTACTTC
CASSQGGASGLQETQYF
>NA|TRBV4-1|TRBJ2-7|NA
TGCGCCAGCAGCCAAGAGGGGGACTACGAGCAGTACTTC
CASSQEGDYEQYF
>NA|TRBV11-2|TRBJ2-7|few
TGTGCCAGCAGCCGGGGGAGGGGGCCCTCCTACGAGCAGTACTTC
CASSRGRGPSYEQYF
>NA|TRBV30|TRBJ2-7|few
TGTGCCTGGAGTGTACTACTAAACCGTTACGAGCAGTACTTC
CAWSVLLNRYEQYF
>TRBD2|TRBV5-1|TRBJ2-7|many
TGCGCCAGCAGCTTGGAGGGTAGCGGGACCTACGAGCAGTACTTC
CASSLEGSGTYEQYF
>TRBD1|TRBV7-9|TRBJ1-1|many
TGTGCCAGCAGCTCGAAGACAGGGTCCCCGTCGAGAGCTTTCTTT
CASSSKTGSPSRAFF
>NA|TRBV29-1|TRBJ2-5|many
TGCAGCGTTGTAGGAAACCAAGAGACCCAGTACTTC
CSVVGNQETQYF
>NA|TRBV27|TRBJ2-7|NA
TGTGCCAGCAGTATTTTACAGGGCCTCTCCTACGAGCAGTACTTC
CASSILQGLSYEQYF
>TRBD1|TRBV5-1|TRBJ2-1|NA
TGCGCCAGCAGCCGGGGACAGGGTATGGGCAATGAGCAGTTCTTC
CASSRGQGMGNEQFF
>NA|TRBV2|TRBJ1-1|NA
TGTGCCAGCAGTGAAGTAACAGGGATGAACACTGAAGCTTTCTTT
CASSEVTGMNTEAFF
>NA|TRBV4-3|TRBJ2-3|many
TGCGCCAGCAGCCAAGATCGGACAGCCGACTTCACAGATACGCAGTATTTT
CASSQDRTADFTDTQYF
>NA|TRBV10-1|TRBJ2-3|few
TGCGCCAGCAGTGAGTCGGTTGGGTTCCCCCCCGATACGCAGTATTTT
CASSESVGFPPDTQYF
>NA|TRBV4-1|TRBJ1-1|many
TGCGCCAGCAGCCAAGTTCTCTCAGAGGACACTGAAGCTTTCTTT
CASSQVLSEDTEAFF
>NA|TRBV6-5|TRBJ1-1|many
TGTGCCAGCAGTTACTCGATTCCATACGGGCCGGATACTGAAGCTTTCTTT
CASSYSIPYGPDTEAFF
>TRBD1|TRBV18|TRBJ2-7|few
TGTGCCAGCTCACCACCGGGACAGTACGAGCAGTACTTC
CASSPPGQYEQYF
>NA|TRBV11-2|TRBJ1-1|many
TGTGCCAGCAGATCTACAGGGAACACTGAAGCTTTCTTT
CASRSTGNTEAFF
>NA|TRBV7-9|TRBJ1-1|NA
TGTGCCAGCAGCGTTAACCCCCCCACGGACACTGAAGCTTTCTTT
CASSVNPPTDTEAFF
>TRBD2|TRBV7-6|TRBJ2-1|NA
TGTGCCAGCAGCGTGCTTTCGCGGGGGGGCTACAATGAGCAGTTCTTC
CASSVLSRGGYNEQFF
>NA|TRBV6-2/TRBV6-3|TRBJ1-5|many
TGTGCCAGCAGTTACGATTCTGGGCCCCTGGCCGAGCATTTT
CASSYDSGPLAEHF
>TRBD1|TRBV27|TRBJ1-4|NA
TGTGCCAGCAGTCCCGGGGCAGGGGGAGGAGAAAAACTGTTTTTT
CASSPGAGGGEKLFF
>NA|TRBV6-1|TRBJ1-5|many
TGTGCCAGCAGTGATCCCTACAGAGTGAATAGCAATCAGCCCCAGCATTTT
CASSDPYRVNSNQPQHF
>NA|TRBV27|TRBJ1-4|many
TGTGCCAGCAGTTTTTCCGTCACCAGCGAAAAACTGTTTTTT
CASSFSVTSEKLFF
>TRBD1|TRBV27|TRBJ2-3|NA
TGTGCCAGCAGTCCTAGACAGGGGGCCCTCACAGATACGCAGTATTTT
CASSPRQGALTDTQYF
>NA|TRBV20-1|TRBJ1-5|many
TGCAGTGCTAGAGATCTGGGCGTCGGACGCGGCAATCAGCCCCAGCATTTT
CSARDLGVGRGNQPQHF
>NA|TRBV9|TRBJ2-5|many
TGTGCCAGCAGCGCCGAGAGCGAAGAGACCCAGTACTTC
CASSAESEETQYF
>NA|TRBV4-3|TRBJ1-5|many
TGCGCCAGCAGCCAAGATCGTGGCGGCTATCAGCCCCAGCATTTT
CASSQDRGGYQPQHF
>NA|TRBV5-3|TRBJ2-5|NA
TGTGCCACCGGGTTCGACGGAGGGGCTATAGAGACCCAGTACTTC
CATGFDGGAIETQYF
>NA|TRBV7-9|TRBJ1-1|NA
TGTGCCAGCAGTAAATCCGTGAACACTGAAGCTTTCTTT
CASSKSVNTEAFF
>NA|TRBV7-9|TRBJ1-3|NA
TGTGCCAGCAGCTCCCAGGGTTACTCTGGAAACACCATATATTTT
CASSSQGYSGNTIYF
>TRBD1|TRBV5-1|TRBJ2-1|NA
TGCGCCAGCAGCGCCCCGGGACAGGGGGCCAATGAGCAGTTCTTC
CASSAPGQGANEQFF
>NA|TRBV12-3/TRBV12-4|TRBJ1-2|few
TGTGCCAGCAGTTTTAGGGTTATATCCCCCTATGGCTACACCTTC
CASSFRVISPYGYTF
>NA|TRBV12-3/TRBV12-4|TRBJ1-5|NA
TGTGCCAGCAGCCCCTTTTCGGGCCCCCACCTCAATCAGCCCCAGCATTTT
CASSPFSGPHLNQPQHF
>TRBD2|TRBV9|TRBJ2-2|many
TGTGCCAGCAGCGATTTAGTGGGACTAGCAGACACCGGGGAGCTGTTTTTT
CASSDLVGLADTGELFF
>TRBD2|TRBV9|TRBJ2-1|many
TGTGCCAGCAGCGTAGGCGGGGGTTCCAATGAGCAGTTCTTC
CASSVGGGSNEQFF
>TRBD1|TRBV30|TRBJ2-7|NA
TGTGCCTGGAGTGCCTTCGACAGGGACTACGAGCAGTACTTC
CAWSAFDRDYEQYF
>TRBD1|TRBV30|TRBJ2-4|few
TGTGCCTGGAGTGTAGGGGGCTCATCCATTCAGTACTTC
CAWSVGGSSIQYF
>NA|TRBV27|TRBJ2-1|few
TGTGCCAGCACTCTTCAGGGGTTCGGAGGCAATGAGCAGTTCTTC
CASTLQGFGGNEQFF
>TRBD1|TRBV4-2|TRBJ1-2|NA
TGTGCCAGCAGCCAAGGGCAGGGGGCCTTCTATGGCTACACCTTC
CASSQGQGAFYGYTF
>TRBD1|TRBV6-6|TRBJ2-5|few
TGTGCCAGCAGTTACGGGGCAGGGGGCTTCACGGAGACCCAGTACTTC
CASSYGAGGFTETQYF
>NA|TRBV4-1|TRBJ1-1|NA
TGCGCCAGCAGCCAAGAAGCCAGGGGGAACACTGAAGCTTTCTTT
CASSQEARGNTEAFF
>NA|TRBV4-3|TRBJ2-7|few
TGCGCCAGCAGCCAAGGGGGGCAGACCTACGAGCAGTACTTC
CASSQGGQTYEQYF
>NA|TRBV7-6|TRBJ1-3|NA
TGTGCCAGCAGCTATCTGGGGGGGAGCTCTGGAAACACCATATATTTT
CASSYLGGSSGNTIYF
>NA|TRBV30|TRBJ1-4|few
TGTGCCTGGACCGGAGGAACAGGAATCAATGAAAAACTGTTTTTT
CAWTGGTGINEKLFF
>TRBD2|TRBV14|TRBJ2-3|many
TGTGCCAGCAGCATCGGGACTACCAACACAGATACGCAGTATTTT
CASSIGTTNTDTQYF
>NA|TRBV3-1|TRBJ2-2|few
TGTGCCAGCAGCCAAGAGGGCGGGGAGCTGTTTTTT
CASSQEGGELFF
>NA|TRBV4-1|TRBJ2-5|NA
TGCGCCAGCAGCCGGAATTGGGGAGAGACCCAGTACTTC
CASSRNWGETQYF
>NA|TRBV6-5|TRBJ2-7|few
TGTGCCAGCAGTTACAGCCCCGACAGCGGTTTATTGAAGCAGTACTTC
CASSYSPDSGLLKQYF
>NA|TRBV18|TRBJ2-3|NA
TGTGCCAGCTCACCCCTGACTAAGCAGCGGGCAGATACGCAGTATTTT
CASSPLTKQRADTQYF
>NA|TRBV6-1|TRBJ1-1|NA
TGTGCCAGCAGTGAAGCAAGGGGACAACCTGAAGCTTTCTTT
CASSEARGQPEAFF
>TRBD1|TRBV28|TRBJ2-6|many
TGTGCCAGCAGTTCGCCGGGACAGGGGGCTTCTGGGGCCAACGTCCTGACTTTC
CASSSPGQGASGANVLTF
>NA|TRBV10-2|TRBJ1-4|NA
TGCGCCTGCAGTTATACGGGAACTAATGAAAAACTGTTTTTT
CACSYTGTNEKLFF
>NA|TRBV29-1|TRBJ2-7|few
TGCAGCGCCCTCGACATACAAGAGCAGTACTTC
CSALDIQEQYF
>NA|TRBV5-6|TRBJ1-1|many
TGTGCCAGCAGCTCGTCTGCCACTGAAGCTTTCTTT
CASSSSATEAFF
>NA|TRBV7-6|TRBJ2-7|few
TGTGCCAGCAGCACCACAGGTTCCTACGAGCAGTACTTC
CASSTTGSYEQYF
>TRBD2|TRBV29-1|TRBJ2-1|NA
TGCAGCGTTGAAGATCGAGTCGGGAGGGCGGACAATGAGCAGTTCTTC
CSVEDRVGRADNEQFF
>NA|TRBV7-9|TRBJ2-5|NA
TGTGCCAGCAGCCCCACCTTAGCCCAAGAGACCCAGTACTTC
CASSPTLAQETQYF
>TRBD1|TRBV6-2/TRBV6-3|TRBJ1-2|NA
TGTGCCAGCAGGCCCCTGGGACAGGCCCGATACTCTGGGGAACCTGGCTACACCTTC
CASRPLGQARYSGEPGYTF
>NA|TRBV6-6|TRBJ1-1|many
TGTGCCAGCAGTTACGGTTCGAGGTACACTGAAGCTTTCTTT
CASSYGSRYTEAFF